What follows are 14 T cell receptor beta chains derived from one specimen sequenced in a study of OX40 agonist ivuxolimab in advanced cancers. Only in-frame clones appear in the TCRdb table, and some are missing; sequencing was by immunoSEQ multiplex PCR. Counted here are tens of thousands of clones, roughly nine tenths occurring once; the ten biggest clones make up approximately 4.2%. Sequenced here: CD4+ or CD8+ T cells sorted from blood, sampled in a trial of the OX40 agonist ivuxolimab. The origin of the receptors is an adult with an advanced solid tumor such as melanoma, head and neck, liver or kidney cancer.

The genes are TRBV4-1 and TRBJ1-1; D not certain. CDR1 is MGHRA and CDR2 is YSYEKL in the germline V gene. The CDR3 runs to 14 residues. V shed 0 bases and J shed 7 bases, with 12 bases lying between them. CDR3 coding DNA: TGCGCCAGCAGCCAAGATGTTCGGCAGAGTGAAGCTTTCTTT. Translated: CASSQDVRQSEAFF.

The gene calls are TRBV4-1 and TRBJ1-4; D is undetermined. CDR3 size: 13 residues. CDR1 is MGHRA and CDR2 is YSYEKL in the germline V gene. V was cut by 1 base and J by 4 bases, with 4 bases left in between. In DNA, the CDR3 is TGCGCCAGCAGCCAAGGAGGTAATGAAAAACTGTTTTTT. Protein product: CASSQGGNEKLFF.

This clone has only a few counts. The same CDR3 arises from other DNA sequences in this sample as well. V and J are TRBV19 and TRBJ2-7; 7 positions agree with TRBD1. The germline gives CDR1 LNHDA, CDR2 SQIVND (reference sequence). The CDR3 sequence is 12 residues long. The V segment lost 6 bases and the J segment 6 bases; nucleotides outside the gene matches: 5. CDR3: CASRTGLGEQYF. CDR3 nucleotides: TGTGCCAGTAGGACAGGGCTCGGCGAGCAGTACTTC.

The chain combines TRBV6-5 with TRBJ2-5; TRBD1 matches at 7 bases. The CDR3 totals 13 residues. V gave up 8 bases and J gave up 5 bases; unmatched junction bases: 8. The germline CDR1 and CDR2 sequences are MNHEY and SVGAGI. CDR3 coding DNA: TGTGCCAGCTCCGAGGGGGCTTGGGAGACCCAGTACTTC. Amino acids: CASSEGAWETQYF.

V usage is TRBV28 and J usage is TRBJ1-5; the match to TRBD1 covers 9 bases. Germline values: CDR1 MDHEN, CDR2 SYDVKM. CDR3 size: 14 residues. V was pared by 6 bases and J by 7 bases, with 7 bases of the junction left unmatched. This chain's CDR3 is CASRSGQGGQPQHF. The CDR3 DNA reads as TGTGCCAGCAGGTCGGGACAGGGAGGCCAGCCCCAGCATTTT.

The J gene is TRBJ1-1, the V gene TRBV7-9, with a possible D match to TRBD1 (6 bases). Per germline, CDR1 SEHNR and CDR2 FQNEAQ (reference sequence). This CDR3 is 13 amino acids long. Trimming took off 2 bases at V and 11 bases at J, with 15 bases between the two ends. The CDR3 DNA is TGTGCCAGCAGCTTATCCCGGACAGACATGGCTTTCTTT. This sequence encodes CASSLSRTDMAFF. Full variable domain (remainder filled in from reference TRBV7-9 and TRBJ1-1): DTGVSQNPRHKITKRGQNVTFRCDPISEHNRLYWYRQTLGQGPEFLTYFQNEAQLEKSRLLSDRFSAERPKGSFSTLEIQRTEQGDSAMYLCASSLSRTDMAFFGQGTRLTVV.

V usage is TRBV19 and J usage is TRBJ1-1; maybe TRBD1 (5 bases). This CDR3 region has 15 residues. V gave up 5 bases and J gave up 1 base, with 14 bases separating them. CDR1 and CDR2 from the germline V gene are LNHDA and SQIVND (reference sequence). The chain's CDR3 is CASSEPGTPNTEAFF. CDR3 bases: TGTGCCAGTAGTGAACCAGGGACCCCGAACACTGAAGCTTTCTTT.

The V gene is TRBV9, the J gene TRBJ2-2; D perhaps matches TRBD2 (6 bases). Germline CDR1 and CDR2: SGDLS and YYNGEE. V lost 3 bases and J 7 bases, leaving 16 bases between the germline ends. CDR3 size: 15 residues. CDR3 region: CASSGGRSGGGELFF. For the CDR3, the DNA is TGTGCCAGCAGCGGAGGGCGGTCCGGGGGCGGGGAGCTGTTTTTT.

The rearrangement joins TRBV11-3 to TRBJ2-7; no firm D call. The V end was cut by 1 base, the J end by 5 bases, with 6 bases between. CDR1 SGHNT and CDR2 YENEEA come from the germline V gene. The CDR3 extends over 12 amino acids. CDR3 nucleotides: TGTGCCAGCAGCTTAGGGTGGGACGAGCAGTACTTC. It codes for CASSLGWDEQYF.

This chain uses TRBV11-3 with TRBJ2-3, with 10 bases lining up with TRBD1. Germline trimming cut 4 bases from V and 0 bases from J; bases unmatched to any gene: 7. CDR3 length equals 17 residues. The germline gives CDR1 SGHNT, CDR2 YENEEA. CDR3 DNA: TGTGCCAGCAGCTGGGGGGGACAGGGGACGAGCACAGATACGCAGTATTTT. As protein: CASSWGGQGTSTDTQYF.

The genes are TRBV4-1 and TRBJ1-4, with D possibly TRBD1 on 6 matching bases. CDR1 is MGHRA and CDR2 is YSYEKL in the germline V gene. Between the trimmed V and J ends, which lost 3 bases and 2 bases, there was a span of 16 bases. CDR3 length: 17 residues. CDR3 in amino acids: CASSQWVGGGTNEKLFF. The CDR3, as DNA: TGCGCCAGCAGCCAGTGGGTAGGGGGTGGGACTAATGAAAAACTGTTTTTT.

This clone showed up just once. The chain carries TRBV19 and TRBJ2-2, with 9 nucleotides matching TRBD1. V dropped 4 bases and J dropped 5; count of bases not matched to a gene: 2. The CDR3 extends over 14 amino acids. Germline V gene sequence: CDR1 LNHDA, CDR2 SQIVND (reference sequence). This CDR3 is CASSTGTGTGELFF. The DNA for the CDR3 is TGTGCCAGTAGTACCGGGACAGGGACCGGGGAGCTGTTTTTT.

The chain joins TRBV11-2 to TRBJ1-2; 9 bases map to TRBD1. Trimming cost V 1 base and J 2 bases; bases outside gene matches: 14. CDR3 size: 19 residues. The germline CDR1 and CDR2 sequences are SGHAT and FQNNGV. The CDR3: CASSLGVGTGTKGNYGYTF. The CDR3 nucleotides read TGTGCCAGCAGCTTAGGGGTCGGGACAGGGACCAAGGGAAACTATGGCTACACCTTC. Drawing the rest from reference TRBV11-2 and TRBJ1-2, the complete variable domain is EAGVAQSPRYKIIEKRQSVAFWCNPISGHATLYWYQQILGQGPKLLIQFQNNGVVDDSQLPKDRFSAERLKGVDSTLKIQPAKLEDSAVYLCASSLGVGTGTKGNYGYTFGSGTRLTVV.

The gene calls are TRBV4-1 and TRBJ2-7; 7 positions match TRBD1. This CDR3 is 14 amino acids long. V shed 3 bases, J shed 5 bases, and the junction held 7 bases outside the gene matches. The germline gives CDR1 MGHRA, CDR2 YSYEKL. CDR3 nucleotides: TGCGCCAGCAGCCAGCCGGGGACAGTTGACGAGCAGTACTTC. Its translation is CASSQPGTVDEQYF.